This T cell receptor (beta chain) was captured by sequencing in a study of cytomegalovirus exposure and HLA in healthy donors. TCRdb's table, derived via immunoSEQ multiplex PCR, lists solely in-frame clones and lacks some. The repertoire includes about 260,000 clones, 90% of them detected once, and 3% to 3.5% sits in the top ten. The CDR3 is 14 amino acids. Germline CDR1 and CDR2: MDHEN and SYDVKM. Losses at the gene ends were 5 bases for V and 5 bases for J; bases not matched to a gene: 6. This TCR derives from a woman in her 30s in good health and CMV-seronegative. Sequences were obtained from PBMCs. This chain links TRBV28 with TRBJ2-5; the match to TRBD1 covers 9 bases. CDR3 sequence (DNA): TGTGCCAGCAGTCCCAACAGGGGGCGGGAGACCCAGTACTTC. Translating it yields CASSPNRGRETQYF. The full variable domain, with the rest looked up from reference TRBV28 and TRBJ2-5, is DVKVTQSSRYLVKRTGEKVFLECVQDMDHENMFWYRQDPGLGLRLIYFSYDVKMKEKGDIPEGYSVSREKKERFSLILESASTNQTSMYLCASSPNRGRETQYFGPGTRLLVL.